In its sample, the clone carrying this T cell receptor (beta chain) was seen many times. TCRdb called the RT-PCR reads again in MiXCR, with one record for every CDR3 protein. The table shows about 700,000 distinct CDR3 sequences, with approximately 15% occurring only once. V was pared by 5 bases and J by 2 bases, with 10 bases between. This CDR3 spans 13 amino acids. Germline V lookup: CDR1 DFQATT, CDR2 SNEGSKA (reference sequence). Input material: memory CD4+ T cells from blood. V usage is TRBV20-1 and J usage is TRBJ1-5; D gene ambiguous. The TCR sequence derives from a female donor in good health, serving as a healthy control. The CDR3 region is CSACGYGNQPQHF. The DNA for the CDR3 is TGCAGTGCTTGCGGGTATGGCAATCAGCCCCAGCATTTT.